The T cell receptor beta chain under discussion was sequenced for a study of blood T cell repertoires in COVID-19. The overall study: Specimens from acute and convalescent COVID-19 originated in the United States, Italy and Spain. From T cells, B-cell-depleted T cells, or PBMCs came the material, which was cDNA or gDNA.

Authors' methods: It was from reference gene primer amplification that nucleated cell counts were estimated. Repertoires were generated with immunoSEQ multiplex PCR, while TCRdb's copy carries only in-frame clones and drops some. Clone size and the V and J calls come from that table; the DNA yielded D and trimming. The sample gives 260,000 or so clones, approximately 82% of which show up once; approximately 5.3% is in the top ten. The CDR3 runs to 15 residues. Germline V gives CDR1 SNHLY, CDR2 FYNNEI. Deletions cut 7 bases from V and 4 bases from J, with 19 bases between. The V gene is TRBV2, the J gene TRBJ1-1, with no clear D. The origin of this receptor is a man older than 75 with acute or convalescent COVID-19. What was sequenced was peripheral blood. CDR3 sequence: CASTNRDPGSTEAFF. CDR3 in DNA: TGTGCCAGCACCAACAGAGACCCGGGGAGCACTGAAGCTTTCTTT.